Listed here are 27 T cell receptor beta chains from one sample, sequenced in a study of shared clonotypes between healthy human individuals. This table comes from immunoSEQ multiplex PCR, and its TCRdb copy is limited to in-frame clones, with some not included. The sample contains 2 million to 2.5 million clones, over 90% of which appear only once. Sequenced material: naive CD4+ T cells from PBMCs. Indicated subset: CD45RA+ positively selected. These receptors were taken from a man younger than 30 in good health. Some clones in this sample may be carry-over from other donors' samples.

This clone was detected once. Other DNA sequences in this sample translate to the same CDR3. V and J are TRBV28 and TRBJ1-2; D gene uncertain. CDR1 is MDHEN and CDR2 is SYDVKM in the germline V gene. Trimming shortened V by 5 bases and J by 4 bases, and 8 bases separated the two germline ends. The CDR3 runs to 12 residues. In DNA, the CDR3 is TGTGCCAGCAGTGCTGGAAGCTATGGCTACACCTTC. Protein product: CASSAGSYGYTF.

The rearrangement uses TRBV18 and TRBJ2-7, with 8 positions matching TRBD1. The V gene end was trimmed by 3 bases and the J gene end by 7 bases; junction bases not matched to a gene: 8. This CDR3 has 14 residues. Germline-derived CDR1 and CDR2 are KGHSH and LQKENI. Here the CDR3 DNA reads TGTGCCAGCTCACCCTCGACAGGGGTGGAAGAGCAGTACTTC. Translation gives CASSPSTGVEEQYF.

About this clone itself: Other DNA sequences in this sample translate to the same CDR3. The chain is built from TRBV18 and TRBJ2-5; D may match TRBD1 or TRBD2 (6 bases each). Germline V gene lookup returns CDR1 KGHSH and CDR2 LQKENI. The CDR3 is 13 residues long. The germline V and J ends were trimmed by 5 bases and 2 bases, with 9 bases remaining between them. CDR3 bases: TGTGCCAGCTCAAGGGGGGCTCAAGAGACCCAGTACTTC. Translating gives CASSRGAQETQYF.

The chain carries TRBV5-1 and TRBJ1-4; TRBD1 might be the D (6 bases). Trimming pared 0 bases from V and 2 bases from J, leaving 8 bases between. The CDR3 is 15 amino acids. The germline CDR1 and CDR2 sequences are SGHRS and YFSETQ. The CDR3: CASSLDGGTNEKLFF. The CDR3 region has the DNA TGCGCCAGCAGCTTGGACGGGGGCACTAATGAAAAACTGTTTTTT.

The V and J genes are TRBV7-9 and TRBJ2-6; D not resolved. The V and J ends lost 2 bases and 0 bases respectively, with 14 bases between them. The CDR3 loop spans 18 amino acids. Germline V gene sequence: CDR1 SEHNR, CDR2 FQNEAQ (reference sequence). The CDR3 DNA sequence: TGTGCCAGCAGCTTAAGGCAGTATCTCCACTCTGGGGCCAACGTCCTGACTTTC. Protein: CASSLRQYLHSGANVLTF.

J is TRBJ2-7 and V is TRBV19, with 8 bases matching TRBD2. Germline V gene data show CDR1 as LNHDA and CDR2 as SQIVND (reference sequence). V dropped 2 bases and J dropped 4; count of bases not matched to a gene: 10. The CDR3 consists of 16 residues. Here the CDR3 DNA reads TGTGCCAGTAGTATAAAGGACGGGAGGGCCGGGTACGAGCAGTACTTC. This gives the protein CASSIKDGRAGYEQYF.

This clone was seen only once. The chain has TRBV5-1 and TRBJ2-7; 9 nucleotides line up with TRBD1. This CDR3 has 15 residues. V shed 4 bases, J shed 0 bases, and the junction held 5 bases outside the gene matches. Germline values: CDR1 SGHRS, CDR2 YFSETQ. In DNA form, the CDR3 reads TGCGCCAGCAGCGGCACAGGGGGCTACTCCTACGAGCAGTACTTC. The encoded protein is CASSGTGGYSYEQYF.

The chain recombines TRBV18 with TRBJ1-3; no clear D. The CDR3 covers 15 residues. Trimming shortened V by 4 bases and J by 2 bases, and 12 bases separated the two germline ends. In germline, CDR1 is KGHSH, CDR2 LQKENI. CDR3 residues: CASSRNDGPGNTIYF. The DNA for the CDR3 is TGTGCCAGCTCACGGAACGACGGTCCTGGAAACACCATATATTTT. Looking up the rest from reference TRBV18 and TRBJ1-3 gives the full variable domain: NAGVMQNPRHLVRRRGQEARLRCSPMKGHSHVYWYRQLPEEGLKFMVYLQKENIIDESGMPKERFSAEFPKEGPSILRIQQVVRGDSAAYFCASSRNDGPGNTIYFGEGSWLTVV.

The rearrangement links TRBV18 to TRBJ2-1; TRBD1 matches 8 bases. The CDR3 covers 15 residues. Germline CDR1 reads KGHSH; CDR2 reads LQKENI. V was clipped by 4 bases and J by 8 bases; unmatched bases: 10. CDR3 loop: CASSRTQGAKYEQFF. The CDR3 DNA reads TGTGCCAGCTCACGAACCCAGGGGGCGAAGTATGAGCAGTTCTTC.

This chain connects TRBV11-2 to TRBJ2-5; a weak D match, TRBD1 (6 bases). In germline, CDR1 is SGHAT, CDR2 FQNNGV. V was shortened by 1 base and J by 4 bases, with 10 bases between the two germline ends. The CDR3 extends over 14 amino acids. CDR3 bases: TGTGCCAGCAGCTTAGCGCAGGGGCGAGAGACCCAGTACTTC. It codes for CASSLAQGRETQYF.

V and J are TRBV18 and TRBJ2-7; 10 bases are a match to TRBD1. The germline gives CDR1 KGHSH, CDR2 LQKENI. V lost 8 bases and J lost 4; bases outside the gene matches: 8. The CDR3 contains 14 residues. The CDR3 sequence is CASARDRGPYEQYF. The CDR3 DNA follows: TGTGCCAGCGCACGGGACAGGGGACCTTACGAGCAGTACTTC.

The V call is TRBV6-5, the J call TRBJ2-7, with a weak D call TRBD1 (6 bases). V dropped 5 bases and J dropped 2 bases, with 13 bases sitting between them. The germline CDR1 and CDR2 sequences are MNHEY and SVGAGI. The CDR3 is 14 amino acids. The CDR3 DNA follows: TGTGCCAGCAGTACCCAGACAGGAACCTACGAGCAGTACTTC. Residues: CASSTQTGTYEQYF.

The chain joins TRBV7-9 to TRBJ2-1; 9 bases agree with TRBD2. The trim removed 1 base at V and 9 bases at J, leaving 7 bases unmatched. There are 15 residues in the CDR3. Looked up from germline, CDR1 is SEHNR and CDR2 is FQNEAQ (reference sequence). This CDR3 reads CASSLVCLAGCEQFF. In DNA, the CDR3 is TGTGCCAGCAGCTTAGTTTGTCTAGCGGGATGTGAGCAGTTCTTC.

V and J are TRBV29-1 and TRBJ1-2; TRBD1 aligns across 10 bases. This CDR3 is 13 amino acids long. CDR1 SQVTM and CDR2 ANQGSEA come from the germline V gene. The V and J ends lost 5 bases and 5 bases, in that order; junction bases with no gene match: 5. CDR3 coding DNA: TGCAGCGTTAGAGACAGGGGGCGTTATGGCTACACCTTC. Translation gives CSVRDRGRYGYTF.

This clone was seen a handful of times. The chain uses TRBV19 and TRBJ1-5; 7 bases map to TRBD1. The CDR3 length is 15 residues. CDR1 LNHDA and CDR2 SQIVND come from the germline V gene (reference sequence). The junction had 2 bases not matched to a gene; V was cut back by 3 bases and J by 0 bases. The CDR3 is CASSIDRDSNQPQHF. Here the CDR3 DNA reads TGTGCCAGTAGTATCGACAGGGATAGCAATCAGCCCCAGCATTTT.

Only one count was recorded for this clone. V is TRBV2 and J is TRBJ1-4; no clear D. This CDR3 is built from 15 residues. The ends were cut back, 2 bases at V and 2 bases at J, with 9 bases in the middle. CDR1 is SNHLY, CDR2 FYNNEI, per germline. CDR3 in amino acids: CASSESGVTNEKLFF. DNA of the CDR3: TGTGCCAGCAGTGAAAGCGGGGTCACTAATGAAAAACTGTTTTTT.

The gene calls are TRBV5-1 and TRBJ2-2, with TRBD1 matching over 9 bases. CDR1 is SGHRS, CDR2 YFSETQ, per germline. The V segment lost 6 bases and the J segment 1 base; nucleotides outside the gene matches: 1. CDR3 length: 14 residues. Here the CDR3 reads CASKGQGNTGELFF. CDR3 nucleotide sequence: TGCGCCAGCAAGGGACAGGGGAACACCGGGGAGCTGTTTTTT. The full variable domain, rest sourced from reference TRBV5-1 and TRBJ2-2, is KAGVTQTPRYLIKTRGQQVTLSCSPISGHRSVSWYQQTPGQGLQFLFEYFSETQRNKGNFPGRFSGRQFSNSRSEMNVSTLELGDSALYLCASKGQGNTGELFFGEGSRLTVL.

The J gene is TRBJ1-5, the V gene TRBV30, with TRBD1 matching over 9 bases. The CDR3 sequence is 14 residues long. V shed 0 bases, J shed 7 bases, and the junction held 4 bases outside the gene matches. The germline V gene has CDR1 GTSNPN and CDR2 SVGIG (reference sequence). CDR3 sequence: CAWSVDRGKQPQHF. The CDR3 DNA follows: TGTGCCTGGAGTGTCGACAGGGGGAAACAGCCCCAGCATTTT. Supplemented by reference TRBV30 and TRBJ1-5, the full variable domain reads SQTIHQWPATLVQPVGSPLSLECTVEGTSNPNLYWYRQAAGRGLQLLFYSVGIGQISSEVPQNLSASRPQDRQFILSSKKLLLSDSGFYLCAWSVDRGKQPQHFGDGTRLSIL.

V gene TRBV6-6 combines with J gene TRBJ1-2; D gene ambiguous. Germline V gene sequence: CDR1 MNHNY, CDR2 SVGAGI (reference sequence). This CDR3 contains 13 residues. V was clipped by 7 bases and J by 1 base, with 10 bases between them. CDR3 sequence reads: CASNLRDNYGYTF. The CDR3 coding sequence is TGTGCCAGCAATCTAAGGGATAACTATGGCTACACCTTC.

The genes are TRBV5-1 and TRBJ2-7, with 10 bases fitting TRBD2. The CDR3 is 15 amino acids. Trimming cost V 3 bases and J 3 bases; bases outside gene matches: 6. Germline V CDR1 and CDR2: SGHRS, YFSETQ. The chain's CDR3 is CASSYGTSEYYEQYF. As DNA, the CDR3 is TGCGCCAGCAGCTACGGGACTAGCGAATACTACGAGCAGTACTTC.

Regarding this clone: Other DNA sequences of this sample code for an identical CDR3. The rearrangement uses TRBV19 and TRBJ1-2; 10 bases fit TRBD1. The CDR3 loop spans 13 amino acids. Trimming took 4 bases from V and 8 from J; bases not matched to a gene: 4. In germline, CDR1 is LNHDA, CDR2 SQIVND (reference sequence). The CDR3 DNA reads as TGTGCCAGTAGTAGGACAGGGGGTAGGGGCTACACCTTC. Amino acids: CASSRTGGRGYTF.

The rearrangement links TRBV4-3 to TRBJ2-4; the D gene is possibly TRBD1 (5 bases). The germline CDR1 and CDR2 sequences are LGHNA and YSLEER. The CDR3 has 17 amino acids. V dropped 0 bases and J dropped 4 bases, with 16 bases sitting between them. The CDR3 DNA follows: TGCGCCAGCAGCCAAGATATAACAGGACCACAGAAAAACATTCAGTACTTC. Encoded protein: CASSQDITGPQKNIQYF.

This chain connects TRBV7-9 to TRBJ2-3, with D possibly matching TRBD1 (5 bases). The CDR3 covers 15 residues. The V end lost 1 base, the J end lost 4 bases, and 12 bases lay between the germline ends. From germline, CDR1 is SEHNR and CDR2 FQNEAQ (reference sequence). In DNA, the CDR3 is TGTGCCAGCAGCTTAGTTCAGGGCCCCGCAGATACGCAGTATTTT. Its protein product is CASSLVQGPADTQYF.

CDR3 sequence: CASSQNTDTQYF. CDR3 bases: TGTGCCAGCAGTCAGAACACGGATACGCAGTATTTT. The chain joins TRBV2 to TRBJ2-3; no definite D call. The V gene's germline CDR1 is SNHLY and CDR2 FYNNEI. The V gene lost 5 bases and the J gene lost 6 bases, with 9 bases spanning the gap. CDR3 length: 12 residues.

The V and J genes are TRBV28 and TRBJ2-7; TRBD2 aligns across 10 bases. The CDR3 runs to 17 residues. Germline CDR1 reads MDHEN; CDR2 reads SYDVKM. After removal of 7 bases from V and 2 bases from J, the junction contained 14 bases not matched to a gene. The CDR3 DNA follows: TGTGCCAGCATGGGGATTTTAGCGGGAGGACGGACCTACGAGCAGTACTTC. Protein: CASMGILAGGRTYEQYF.

V is TRBV12-5 and J is TRBJ2-1; 11 bases are shared with TRBD2. Germline assignment: CDR1 LGHNT and CDR2 FRNRAP. The CDR3 spans 18 residues. V lost 3 bases, J lost 2 bases, and 9 bases stayed unmatched. The CDR3 loop reads CASGFGTSGTSPYNEQFF. The DNA of the CDR3 is TGTGCTAGTGGTTTCGGGACTAGCGGAACCTCCCCCTACAATGAGCAGTTCTTC.

This clone occurred a few times. The chain recombines TRBV7-8 with TRBJ1-5; D is uncertain. CDR3 length: 16 amino acids. Germline CDR1 reads SGHVS; CDR2 reads FQNEAQ. V lost 1 base, J lost 1 base, and 11 bases lay in between. The CDR3 is CASSLGQHRSNQPQHF. The CDR3 DNA reads as TGTGCCAGCAGCTTAGGTCAGCACCGGAGCAATCAGCCCCAGCATTTT.